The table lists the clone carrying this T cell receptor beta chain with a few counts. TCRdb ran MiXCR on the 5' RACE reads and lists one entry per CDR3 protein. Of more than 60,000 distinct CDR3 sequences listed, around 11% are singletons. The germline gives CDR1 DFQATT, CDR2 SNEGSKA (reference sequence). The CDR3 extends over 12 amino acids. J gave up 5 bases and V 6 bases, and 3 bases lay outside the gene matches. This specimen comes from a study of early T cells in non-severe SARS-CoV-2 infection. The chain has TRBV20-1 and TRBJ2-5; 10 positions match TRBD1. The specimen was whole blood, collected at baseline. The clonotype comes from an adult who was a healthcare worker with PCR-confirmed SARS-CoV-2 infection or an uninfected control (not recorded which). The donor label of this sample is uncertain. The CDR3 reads CSATTGGETQYF. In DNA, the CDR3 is TGCAGTGCCACGACAGGGGGCGAGACCCAGTACTTC.